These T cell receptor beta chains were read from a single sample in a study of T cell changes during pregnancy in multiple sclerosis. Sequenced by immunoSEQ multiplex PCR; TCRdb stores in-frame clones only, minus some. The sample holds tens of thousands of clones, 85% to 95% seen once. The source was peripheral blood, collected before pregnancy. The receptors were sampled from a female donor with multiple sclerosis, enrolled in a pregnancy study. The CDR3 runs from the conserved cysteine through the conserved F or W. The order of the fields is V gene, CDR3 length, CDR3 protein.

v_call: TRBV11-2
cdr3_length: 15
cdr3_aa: CASSFGAGDAYEQYF

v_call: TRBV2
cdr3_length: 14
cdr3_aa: CASIGTLTGYEQFF

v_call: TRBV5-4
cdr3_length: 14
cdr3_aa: CASSSSGTGYGYTF

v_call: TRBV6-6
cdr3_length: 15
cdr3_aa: CASSLRGEVDEKLFF

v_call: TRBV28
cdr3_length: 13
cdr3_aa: CASSSRTDNEQFF

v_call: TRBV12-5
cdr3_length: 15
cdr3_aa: CASGLVAGGKETQYF

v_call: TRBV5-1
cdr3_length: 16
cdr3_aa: CASSSSDRGLGNTIYF

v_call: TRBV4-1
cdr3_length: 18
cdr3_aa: CASSKTPPRSAMNTEAFF

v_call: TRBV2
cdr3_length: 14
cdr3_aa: CASSRSGIPNEQFF

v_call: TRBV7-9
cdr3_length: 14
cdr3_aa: CASSLQGSNQPQHF

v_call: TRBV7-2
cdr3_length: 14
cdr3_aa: CASSSQSSGNTIYF

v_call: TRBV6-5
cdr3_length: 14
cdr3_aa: CASGGLAGGETQYF

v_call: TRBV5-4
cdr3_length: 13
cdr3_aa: CASSSQVNYGYTF

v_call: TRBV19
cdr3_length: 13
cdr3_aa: CASSMGGGTEAFF

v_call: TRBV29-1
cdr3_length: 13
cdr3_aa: CSVESGQSYEQYF

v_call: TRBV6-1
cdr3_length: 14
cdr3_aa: CATSHTFSNTEAFF

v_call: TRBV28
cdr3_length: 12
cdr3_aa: CASRGPPESEYF

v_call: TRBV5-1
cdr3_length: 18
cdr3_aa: CASSSIFGGSGANTEAFF

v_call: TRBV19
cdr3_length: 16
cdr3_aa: CASSLPPSAVPATQYF

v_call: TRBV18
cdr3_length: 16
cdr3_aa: CASSRDSLIANYGYTF

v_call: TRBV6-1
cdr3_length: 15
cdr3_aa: CASSEVAGSYNEQFF

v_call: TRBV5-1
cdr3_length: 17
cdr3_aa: CASSLAGQGPNTGELFF

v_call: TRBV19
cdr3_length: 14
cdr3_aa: CASSRGQSNQPQHF

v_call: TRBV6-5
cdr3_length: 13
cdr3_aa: CASSPQSNQPQHF

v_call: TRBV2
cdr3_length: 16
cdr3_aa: CASSERVSGARDTQYF

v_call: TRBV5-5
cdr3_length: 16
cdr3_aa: CASSVDGIYSGNTIYF

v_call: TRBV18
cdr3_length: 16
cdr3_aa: CASSPLAGGLQETQYF

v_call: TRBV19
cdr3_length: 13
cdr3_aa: CASTSGGNNEQFF

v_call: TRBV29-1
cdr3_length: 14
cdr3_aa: CSVEGNGENEKLFF

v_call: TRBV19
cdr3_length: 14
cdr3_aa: CASKEGPANYGYTF

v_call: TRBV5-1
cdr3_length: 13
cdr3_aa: CASTTRGGETQYF

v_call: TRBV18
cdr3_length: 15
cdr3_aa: CASSPPTGGGGELFF

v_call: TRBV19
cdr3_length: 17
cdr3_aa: CASSILQGNSGNQPQHF

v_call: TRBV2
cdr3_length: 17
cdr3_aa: CASSEARGGQGVDGYTF

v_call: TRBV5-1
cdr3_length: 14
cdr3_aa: CASRSGLLNTEAFF

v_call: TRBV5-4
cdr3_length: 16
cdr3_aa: CASSAGGGRAVGEQYF

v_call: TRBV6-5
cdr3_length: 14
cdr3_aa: CASSADRSRDTQYF